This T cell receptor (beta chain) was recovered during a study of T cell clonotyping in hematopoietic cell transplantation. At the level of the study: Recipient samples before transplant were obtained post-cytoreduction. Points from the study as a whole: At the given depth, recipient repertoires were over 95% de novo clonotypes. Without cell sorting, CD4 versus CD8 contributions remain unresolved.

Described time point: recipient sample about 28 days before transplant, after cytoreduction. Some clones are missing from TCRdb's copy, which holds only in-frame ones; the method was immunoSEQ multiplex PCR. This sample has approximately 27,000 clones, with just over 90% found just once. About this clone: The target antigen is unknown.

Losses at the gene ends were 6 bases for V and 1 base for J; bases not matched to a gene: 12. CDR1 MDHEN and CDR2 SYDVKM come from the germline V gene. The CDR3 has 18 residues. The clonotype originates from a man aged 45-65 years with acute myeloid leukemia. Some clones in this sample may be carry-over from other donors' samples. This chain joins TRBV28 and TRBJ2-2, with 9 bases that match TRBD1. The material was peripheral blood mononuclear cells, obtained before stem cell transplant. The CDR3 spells CASRPTRRTGVNTGELFF. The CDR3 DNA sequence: TGTGCCAGCAGACCTACTCGGCGGACAGGGGTGAACACCGGGGAGCTGTTTTTT.